This T cell receptor beta chain was profiled in a study of blood T cell repertoires in COVID-19. Study information: The samples span acute and convalescent COVID-19 from the United States, Italy and Spain.

The germline gives CDR1 LGHNA, CDR2 YSLEER. This CDR3 is built from 15 residues. V lost 1 base, J lost 6 bases, and 13 bases lay in between. Produced via immunoSEQ multiplex PCR; TCRdb's table is partial and in-frame only. The sample contains 95,000 to 150,000 clones, roughly 75% of which appear only once. V gene TRBV4-3 combines with J gene TRBJ1-5, with a possible D match to TRBD1 (5 bases). The clonotype comes from a man between 60 and 70 years old with active or convalescent COVID-19. The sample consisted of peripheral blood. The CDR3: CASSQGIQGGQPQHF. The CDR3 nucleotides read TGCGCCAGCAGCCAAGGTATTCAGGGTGGTCAGCCCCAGCATTTT.